This T cell receptor beta chain stems from a study of blood T cell repertoires in COVID-19. About the study: The United States, Italy and Spain provided the acute and convalescent COVID-19 samples. T cells, B-cell-depleted T cells, or PBMCs provided the cDNA or gDNA that served as material.

The V end lost 2 bases, the J end lost 1 base, and 8 bases lay between the germline ends. This CDR3 is 14 amino acids long. Germline V gives CDR1 MNHEY, CDR2 SVGEGT. TCRdb's copy holds only in-frame clones and misses some; the assay was immunoSEQ multiplex PCR. The sample includes some 250,000 clones, around 85% seen only once; the top ten take 7.9%. Sequencing was performed on peripheral blood. The V gene is TRBV6-2 or TRBV6-3, the J gene TRBJ1-1; D gene ambiguous. The TCR was taken from a woman of 80 years or more with acute or convalescent COVID-19. CDR3 nucleotides: TGTGCCAGCAGTTACCTAACGGGGAACACTGAAGCTTTCTTT. The encoded protein is CASSYLTGNTEAFF.